Described below is a single TCR beta chain sequence and its context. Its antigen is still unknown. The treatment is: roughly ten-day PBMC culture with coronavirus spike peptide pools or control peptides (ViraFEST assay). Researchers collected the unexposed donor's CD4+ T cells before the COVID-19 pandemic (2011-2018). The sample comes from a study of vaccination and CD4 T cells after COVID-19. Study as a whole: Everyone enrolled got two doses of BNT162b2 or mRNA-1273 vaccine. The post-COVID samples were taken a median roughly 98 days after diagnosis, anywhere from 35 to 161. The cells were exposed to overlapping spike peptides originating from SARS-CoV-2, HCoV-NL63, HCoV-OC43 and HCoV-229E for stimulation. General observations from the study: Investigators enrolled relatively few convalescent patients and included no early post-infection timepoints.

Sequenced with the Oncomine TCR Beta short-read assay was DNA taken from cultured CD4+ T cells. Cultured CD4+ T cells yielded the extracted genomic DNA. From the PCR reads, TCRdb called clonotypes with MiXCR, one entry per CDR3 protein. This table holds roughly 9,000 distinct CDR3 sequences, under 35% found once. Germline V CDR1 and CDR2: SGHTA, FQGTGA. The CDR3 loop spans 12 amino acids. The V and J ends lost 5 bases and 5 bases respectively, with 8 bases between them. The receptor was isolated from a human donor in good health. This chain uses TRBV7-3 with TRBJ2-3, with D possibly being TRBD1 (6 bases). Sequencing used CD4+ T cells from blood, cultured in vitro. CDR3 sequence: CASSQGIDTQYF. In DNA form, the CDR3 reads TGTGCCAGCAGCCAGGGGATAGATACGCAGTATTTT.